This T cell receptor (beta chain) comes out of a study of cytomegalovirus exposure and HLA in healthy donors. Details on this clone: Its antigen is as yet unknown.

Both 60 Vbeta primers and 13 Jbeta primers went into the PCR. Here immunoSEQ multiplex PCR was the method, and the copy in TCRdb shows in-frame clones only, minus some. The sample has 100,000 or so clones; 77% are singletons. General study findings and limits: Researchers reported that a few CMV-associated chains were confirmed in vitro as CMV antigen-specific. At a 0.05 false discovery rate, a later analysis found about 17,000 TCR beta sequences to be associated with HLA alleles. In an earlier analysis, in 587 donors, most V segments appeared productive either ~87% or ~30% of the time.

The germline CDR1 and CDR2 sequences are LGHNA and YSLEER. V was shortened by 3 bases and J by 7 bases, with 13 bases between the two germline ends. The CDR3 runs to 14 residues. The TCR sequence derives from a middle-aged man in good health and CMV-seropositive. The sequenced sample was PBMCs. This chain connects TRBV4-3 to TRBJ1-5, with D possibly being TRBD1 (5 bases). CDR3 sequence: CASSQSRGSQPQHF. The CDR3 nucleotides read TGCGCCAGCAGCCAGTCTAGGGGTTCACAGCCCCAGCATTTT.